The table lists the clone carrying this TCR beta chain with a count of one. The primer mix had 60 Vbeta and 13 Jbeta primers. Profiled with immunoSEQ multiplex PCR; TCRdb holds only in-frame clones, not every one. The sample contains under 150,000 clones, 74% of which appear only once. This record comes from a study of cytomegalovirus exposure and HLA in healthy donors. CDR3 size: 14 residues. Unmatched junction bases numbered 2, after V lost 1 base and J lost 3 bases. Germline V gene data show CDR1 as SEHNR and CDR2 as FQNEAQ (reference sequence). The chain employs TRBV7-9 and TRBJ1-2; 7 bases fit TRBD1. Sequencing was done on a sample of PBMCs. The receptor was isolated from a woman aged 40-49 years in good health and CMV-seropositive. CDR3 loop: CASSLVRGDYGYTF. CDR3 bases: TGTGCCAGCAGCTTAGTCAGGGGGGACTATGGCTACACCTTC. Looking up the rest from reference TRBV7-9 and TRBJ1-2 gives the full variable domain: DTGVSQNPRHKITKRGQNVTFRCDPISEHNRLYWYRQTLGQGPEFLTYFQNEAQLEKSRLLSDRFSAERPKGSFSTLEIQRTEQGDSAMYLCASSLVRGDYGYTFGSGTRLTVV.